These 22 T cell receptor beta chains were sequenced from one sample in a study of OX40 agonist ivuxolimab in advanced cancers. Generated by immunoSEQ multiplex PCR, the TCRdb table keeps only in-frame clones and is missing some. The data hold approximately 70,000 clones, with about 93% observed a single time. Sequencing was performed on CD4+ or CD8+ T cells sorted from blood, taken in a trial of the OX40 agonist ivuxolimab. Receptors were obtained from an adult with an advanced solid tumor such as melanoma, head and neck, liver or kidney cancer.

The chain uses TRBV15 and TRBJ1-3; D is possibly TRBD1 (5 bases). Germline lookup yields CDR1 LNHNV and CDR2 YYDKDF (reference sequence). The CDR3 is made up of 13 amino acids. CDR3 protein: CASRQFSGNTIYF. DNA of the CDR3: TGTGCTTCCCGACAGTTCTCTGGAAACACCATATATTTT.

The chain combines TRBV28 with TRBJ1-2; D unclear. Trimming stripped 2 bases from V and 0 bases from J, with 4 bases between. CDR1 and CDR2 from the germline V gene are MDHEN and SYDVKM. CDR3 length equals 13 residues. The CDR3 is CASSLPANYGYTF. CDR3 bases: TGTGCCAGCAGTTTACCAGCTAACTATGGCTACACCTTC.

This chain connects TRBV6-5 to TRBJ1-2; D is unresolved. The CDR3 loop spans 12 amino acids. V was pared by 10 bases and J by 8 bases, with 17 bases between. Germline CDR1 is MNHEY and CDR2 is SVGAGI. The CDR3 region is CATNPGRRGYTF. The CDR3 nucleotides read TGTGCCACCAACCCTGGGCGCCGAGGCTACACCTTC.

The CDR3: CASSKLGTGELFF. The CDR3 nucleotides read TGTGCCAGCAGTAAGCTCGGCACCGGGGAGCTGTTTTTT. The chain has TRBV7-3 and TRBJ2-2; D ambiguous. V lost 6 bases and J 4 bases, leaving 9 bases between the germline ends. Per germline, CDR1 SGHTA and CDR2 FQGTGA. This CDR3 is 13 amino acids long.

The CDR3 region is CASSLYGDPSREQYF. DNA of the CDR3: TGTGCCAGCAGTTTATACGGGGATCCTTCTAGAGAGCAGTACTTC. This rearrangement joins TRBV27 to TRBJ2-7; tentatively, D is TRBD2 (5 bases). Trimming took 1 base from V and 7 from J, leaving 17 bases between them. The CDR3 spans 15 residues. Germline V gene lookup returns CDR1 MNHEY and CDR2 SMNVEV (reference sequence).

J is TRBJ1-5 and V is TRBV30, with TRBD1 as a possible D gene (6 bases). V was clipped by 2 bases and J by 7 bases, with 12 bases between them. Germline lookup yields CDR1 GTSNPN and CDR2 SVGIG (reference sequence). The CDR3 runs to 13 residues. CDR3 bases: TGTGCCTGGAGTTCCCCCAGGGGACAGCCCCAGCATTTT. Translated, it gives CAWSSPRGQPQHF.

The chain combines TRBV27 with TRBJ2-7; 13 nucleotides agree with TRBD2. Trimming cost V 5 bases and J 0 bases; bases outside gene matches: 4. This CDR3 has 16 amino acids. Germline values: CDR1 MNHEY, CDR2 SMNVEV (reference sequence). CDR3 region: CASSEWTSGGSYEQYF. Here the CDR3 DNA reads TGTGCCAGCAGTGAATGGACTAGCGGGGGCTCCTACGAGCAGTACTTC.

The gene calls are TRBV14 and TRBJ1-1, with D perhaps matching TRBD1 (5 bases). Trimming cost V 4 bases and J 4 bases, with 16 bases left between them. CDR1 is SGHDN and CDR2 is FVKESK in the germline V gene. The CDR3 runs to 15 residues. DNA of the CDR3: TGTGCCAGCAGCCTATGGGGCCCCTCGGGCACTGAAGCTTTCTTT. Translation gives CASSLWGPSGTEAFF.

The chain has TRBV19 and TRBJ2-5; tentatively, D is TRBD1 or TRBD2 (5 bases each). V gave up 4 bases and J gave up 7 bases, with 13 bases separating them. In germline, CDR1 is LNHDA, CDR2 SQIVND (reference sequence). This CDR3 has 13 amino acids. DNA for the CDR3: TGTGCCAGTAGTACACAGGCCCGGGGGACCCAGTACTTC. Its protein is CASSTQARGTQYF.

The genes are TRBV6-5 and TRBJ2-7; D may be TRBD1 (6 bases). There are 14 residues in the CDR3. CDR1 is MNHEY, CDR2 SVGAGI, per germline. V was pared by 7 bases and J by 2 bases, with 15 bases between. The CDR3 region is CASKRQVTTYEQYF. The DNA of the CDR3 is TGTGCCAGCAAAAGACAGGTGACTACCTACGAGCAGTACTTC.

The gene calls are TRBV5-4 and TRBJ2-5; 8 nucleotides align to TRBD2. Per the germline V gene, CDR1 is SGHNT and CDR2 is YYREEE (reference sequence). J lost 5 bases, V lost 5 bases, and 14 bases had no gene match. The CDR3 has 16 residues. DNA of the CDR3: TGTGCCAGCAGAGGGGAGTTAGCGGGAACCTGGGAGACCCAGTACTTC. Its translation is CASRGELAGTWETQYF.

The rearrangement uses TRBV6-5 and TRBJ1-3, with a weak D call TRBD1 (6 bases). V shed 6 bases and J shed 1 base, with 7 bases lying between them. The CDR3 is made up of 13 amino acids. Germline V gene data show CDR1 as MNHEY and CDR2 as SVGAGI. CDR3 amino acids: CASRGGSGNTIYF. The CDR3, as DNA: TGTGCCAGCAGAGGGGGATCTGGAAACACCATATATTTT.

The table lists this clone with a count of one. The CDR3 spells CASSYSASGANVLTF. As DNA, the CDR3 is TGTGCCAGCAGTTACTCGGCCTCTGGGGCCAACGTCCTGACTTTC. The chain couples TRBV6-5 to TRBJ2-6; no firm D call. The V gene's germline CDR1 is MNHEY and CDR2 SVGAGI. The V end lost 0 bases, the J end lost 0 bases, and 3 bases lay between the germline ends. This CDR3 contains 15 residues.

The V and J genes are TRBV6-1 and TRBJ1-5, with 9 bases identical to TRBD1. V gave up 7 bases and J gave up 1 base; unmatched junction bases: 5. The germline V gene encodes CDR1 MNHNS and CDR2 SASEGT. CDR3 length: 15 amino acids. The CDR3 spells CASKLTGGSNQPQHF. The CDR3 DNA reads as TGTGCCAGCAAATTGACAGGGGGAAGCAATCAGCCCCAGCATTTT.

Remarks on this clone: The junction differs from germline at one of its ends, possibly a read error. This sample includes further DNA sequences coding for the same CDR3. This rearrangement joins TRBV7-2 to TRBJ1-1, with a weak D call TRBD1 (5 bases). Germline V gene lookup returns CDR1 SGHTA and CDR2 FQGNSA. The CDR3 totals 14 residues. The DNA of the CDR3 is TGTGCCAGCAGTTTAGCGGGGCTGAACACTGAAGCTTTCTTT. This sequence encodes CASSLAGLNTEAFF.

This clone was counted only a few times. The gene calls are TRBV11-2 and TRBJ2-2; the match to TRBD2 covers 9 bases. Looked up from germline, CDR1 is SGHAT and CDR2 is FQNNGV. The CDR3 spans 15 residues. Losses at the gene ends were 5 bases for V and 1 base for J; bases not matched to a gene: 2. The CDR3 region is CASSRLAVNTGELFF. CDR3 nucleotide sequence: TGTGCCAGCAGCCGACTAGCGGTGAACACCGGGGAGCTGTTTTTT.

This sequence joins TRBV18 and TRBJ2-5; TRBD2 matches 11 bases. V lost 8 bases and J lost 5; bases outside the gene matches: 16. CDR3 length: 17 residues. Germline values: CDR1 KGHSH, CDR2 LQKENI. CDR3 nucleotides: TGTGCCAGCACCGGGCCACTAGCGGGGGAAGAGTGGGAGACCCAGTACTTC. Translation: CASTGPLAGEEWETQYF.

The DNA for the CDR3 is TGTGCCAGCAGTTTAGACTACTCCTACGAGCAGTACTTC. Protein product: CASSLDYSYEQYF. This sequence joins TRBV27 and TRBJ2-7; TRBD2 is a possible D gene (5 bases). From germline, CDR1 is MNHEY and CDR2 SMNVEV (reference sequence). CDR3 size: 13 residues. V was clipped by 2 bases and J by 0 bases, with 5 bases between them.

The chain employs TRBV6-5 and TRBJ1-2; D unresolved. V lost 6 bases and J 4 bases, leaving 9 bases between the germline ends. Germline-derived CDR1 and CDR2 are MNHEY and SVGAGI. The CDR3 totals 12 residues. The CDR3 DNA follows: TGTGCCAGCAGCCACCTGGGCTATGGCTACACCTTC. Its protein product is CASSHLGYGYTF.

In this sample, this clone turned up a few times. This chain links TRBV2 with TRBJ2-5; tentatively, D is TRBD1 (6 bases). CDR3 length: 13 amino acids. The germline gives CDR1 SNHLY, CDR2 FYNNEI. The V and J ends lost 8 bases and 0 bases respectively, with 10 bases between them. Here the CDR3 reads CASRDTDQETQYF. The CDR3 DNA reads as TGTGCCAGCCGGGACACGGACCAAGAGACCCAGTACTTC.

The chain employs TRBV20-1 and TRBJ1-1, with D possibly being TRBD1 (5 bases). Germline CDR1 is DFQATT and CDR2 is SNEGSKA (reference sequence). The CDR3 totals 11 residues. V was clipped by 6 bases and J by 2 bases, with 7 bases between them. The CDR3: CSAGDNTEAFF. CDR3 nucleotides: TGCAGTGCCGGGGACAACACTGAAGCTTTCTTT.

The V gene is TRBV14, the J gene TRBJ2-5, with TRBD1 as a possible D gene (7 bases). CDR1 SGHDN and CDR2 FVKESK come from the germline V gene. The CDR3 covers 17 residues. The V and J ends lost 6 bases and 2 bases respectively, with 22 bases between them. The CDR3 region is CASSRAPQGGFQETQYF. The CDR3 coding sequence is TGTGCCAGCAGTCGGGCCCCCCAGGGGGGATTTCAAGAGACCCAGTACTTC.